The 27 T cell receptor beta chains below were found in one sample sequenced in a study of T cell responses to AZD1222 COVID-19 vaccine. The method was immunoSEQ multiplex PCR; TCRdb's version includes in-frame clones alone and lacks a portion of them. The sample lists more than 100,000 clones; roughly 85% were seen once. The source material was peripheral blood, sampled on day 0 of AZD1222 vaccination. These receptors all come from an adult in good health.

V is TRBV10-3 and J is TRBJ2-1; 9 bases agree with TRBD2. V was pared by 9 bases and J by 5 bases, with 5 bases of the junction left unmatched. The CDR3 is 13 residues long. CDR1 is ENHRY, CDR2 SYGVKD, per germline. The CDR3 sequence: CAIRLAENNEQFF. CDR3 bases: TGTGCCATTAGACTAGCGGAGAACAATGAGCAGTTCTTC.

Here the CDR3 DNA reads TGCGCCAGCAGTGATCGGAACACCATATATTTT. It is translated as CASSDRNTIYF. The rearrangement joins TRBV10-1 to TRBJ1-3, with D hard to call. This CDR3 comprises 11 residues. Germline CDR1 is WNHNN and CDR2 is SYGVQD (reference sequence). V lost 3 bases and J 7 bases, leaving 4 bases between the germline ends.

This clone was recorded only once. V usage is TRBV30 and J usage is TRBJ2-1; the match to TRBD2 covers 8 bases. J lost 2 bases, V lost 4 bases, and 1 base had no gene match. CDR3 length equals 13 residues. Per the germline V gene, CDR1 is GTSNPN and CDR2 is SVGIG (reference sequence). The CDR3 loop reads CAWTLAAYNEQFF. CDR3 in DNA: TGTGCCTGGACACTAGCGGCCTACAATGAGCAGTTCTTC.

This chain connects TRBV5-1 to TRBJ2-5; 10 positions agree with TRBD1. Trimming cost V 0 bases and J 7 bases; bases outside gene matches: 3. Germline CDR1 and CDR2: SGHRS and YFSETQ. This CDR3 comprises 14 residues. CDR3 region: CASSLGQGAGTQYF. The CDR3 DNA sequence: TGCGCCAGCAGCTTGGGACAGGGGGCCGGGACCCAGTACTTC.

This rearrangement joins TRBV10-1 to TRBJ2-7; no clear D. V shed 2 bases and J shed 2 bases, with 10 bases lying between them. The CDR3 has 14 amino acids. CDR1 and CDR2 from the germline V gene are WNHNN and SYGVQD (reference sequence). The CDR3 sequence: CASSEIVPPYEQYF. CDR3 coding DNA: TGCGCCAGCAGTGAGATTGTCCCCCCCTACGAGCAGTACTTC.

This chain links TRBV7-6 with TRBJ2-7, with unresolved D. CDR3 size: 15 residues. Germline values: CDR1 SGHVS, CDR2 FNYEAQ. The V and J ends lost 7 bases and 0 bases respectively, with 16 bases between them. The CDR3 DNA sequence: TGTGCCAGCACCCCCAACCCCACCACCTCCTACGAGCAGTACTTC. Amino acids: CASTPNPTTSYEQYF.

The table lists this clone with a count of one. V usage is TRBV5-1 and J usage is TRBJ2-3, with 14 positions matching TRBD2. J was trimmed by 7 bases and V by 0 bases; bases with no gene match: 7. This CDR3 has 17 amino acids. Looked up from germline, CDR1 is SGHRS and CDR2 is YFSETQ. CDR3 sequence (DNA): TGCGCCAGCAGCTTGGCTGGGACTAGCGGGGGAAGCAATACGCAGTATTTT. It translates to CASSLAGTSGGSNTQYF.

This sequence joins TRBV9 and TRBJ2-5, with a possible D match to TRBD1 (6 bases). Germline V gene sequence: CDR1 SGDLS, CDR2 YYNGEE. The CDR3 loop spans 13 amino acids. V shed 1 base and J shed 3 bases, with 7 bases lying between them. CDR3 loop: CASSVNREETQYF. The CDR3 DNA reads as TGTGCCAGCAGCGTAAACAGGGAAGAGACCCAGTACTTC.

This chain uses TRBV5-1 with TRBJ1-2; weak D call: TRBD1 (6 bases). The germline V and J ends were trimmed by 1 base and 4 bases, with 8 bases remaining between them. The germline V gene encodes CDR1 SGHRS and CDR2 YFSETQ. This CDR3 contains 13 residues. Written as DNA, the CDR3 is TGCGCCAGCAGCTTGCAAGGGGGCTATGGCTACACCTTC. Its translation is CASSLQGGYGYTF.

The rearrangement uses TRBV28 and TRBJ1-2, with TRBD1 matching over 7 bases. The germline gives CDR1 MDHEN, CDR2 SYDVKM. V shed 8 bases and J 3 bases; nucleotides not matched to a gene: 9. CDR3 length equals 14 residues. The CDR3 bases are TGTGCCAGCCTAGGGACAGCCATTGACTATGGCTACACCTTC. This codes for CASLGTAIDYGYTF.

V gene TRBV19 combines with J gene TRBJ1-3; D is undetermined. Trimming removed 7 bases at V and 4 bases at J, with 14 bases between. The CDR3 is 14 residues long. Germline-derived CDR1 and CDR2 are LNHDA and SQIVND (reference sequence). Here the CDR3 reads CASTEKQTGNTIYF. The CDR3 DNA follows: TGTGCCAGTACTGAAAAGCAAACGGGAAACACCATATATTTT.

The V gene is TRBV6-6, the J gene TRBJ2-1; perhaps TRBD1 as D (7 bases). Trimming shortened V by 6 bases and J by 5 bases, and 14 bases separated the two germline ends. Per germline, CDR1 MNHNY and CDR2 SVGAGI (reference sequence). This CDR3 spans 14 amino acids. The CDR3 nucleotides are TGTGCCAGCAGCAGGGGGACTGCCAACAATGAGCAGTTCTTC. Translating gives CASSRGTANNEQFF.

This clone was picked up one time. The V gene is TRBV6-2 or TRBV6-3, the J gene TRBJ1-5, with 12 bases matching TRBD1. This CDR3 comprises 15 residues. Germline loops: CDR1 MNHEY, CDR2 SVGEGT. V was clipped by 6 bases and J by 6 bases; unmatched bases: 6. The CDR3 bases are TGTGCCAGCAGCACGGGACAGGGGGCTGGTCAGCCCCAGCATTTT. This codes for CASSTGQGAGQPQHF.

This clone was recorded once. The gene calls are TRBV28 and TRBJ1-2; no clear D gene. This CDR3 has 15 amino acids. Germline-derived CDR1 and CDR2 are MDHEN and SYDVKM. The V and J ends lost 8 bases and 4 bases respectively, with 20 bases between them. The CDR3 DNA is TGTGCCAGCTTACGCCTCCTCGACGGAATCTATGGCTACACCTTC. This sequence encodes CASLRLLDGIYGYTF.

The CDR3 region has the DNA TGCGCCAGCAGCTTGGGACAGGGGGTGTTTGAGCAGTACTTC. Protein sequence: CASSLGQGVFEQYF. The gene calls are TRBV5-1 and TRBJ2-7; 9 nucleotides agree with TRBD1. V dropped 0 bases and J dropped 7; count of bases not matched to a gene: 5. The length of the CDR3 is 14 residues. CDR1 is SGHRS and CDR2 is YFSETQ in the germline V gene.

The chain employs TRBV5-1 and TRBJ1-1; 8 nucleotides match TRBD1. This CDR3 has 16 amino acids. Germline V gene sequence: CDR1 SGHRS, CDR2 YFSETQ. V gave up 4 bases and J gave up 3 bases; unmatched junction bases: 11. This CDR3 is CASSLRDRPRDTEAFF. CDR3 DNA sequence: TGCGCCAGCAGCCTCCGGGACAGGCCACGGGACACTGAAGCTTTCTTT.

The genes are TRBV28 and TRBJ2-1, with D possibly matching TRBD2 (5 bases). Trimming pared 3 bases from V and 0 bases from J, leaving 12 bases between. The CDR3 is made up of 16 amino acids. Germline assignment: CDR1 MDHEN and CDR2 SYDVKM. The CDR3 region is CASSFSATSSYNEQFF. Here the CDR3 DNA reads TGTGCCAGCAGTTTCAGCGCCACTAGCTCCTACAATGAGCAGTTCTTC.

The chain couples TRBV29-1 to TRBJ2-1; 10 nucleotides agree with TRBD1. V dropped 7 bases and J dropped 7; count of bases not matched to a gene: 10. CDR1 SQVTM and CDR2 ANQGSEA come from the germline V gene. This CDR3 comprises 14 residues. The CDR3 sequence: CSGLPGQGINEQFF. The CDR3 nucleotides are TGCAGCGGCTTACCGGGACAGGGGATTAATGAGCAGTTCTTC.

The rearrangement joins TRBV9 to TRBJ1-3; a weak D match, TRBD1 (6 bases). Trimming stripped 3 bases from V and 3 bases from J, with 7 bases between. CDR1 and CDR2 from the germline V gene are SGDLS and YYNGEE. This CDR3 is built from 13 residues. The DNA of the CDR3 is TGTGCCAGCAGCGAGGGGGGTGGAAACACCATATATTTT. Its translation: CASSEGGGNTIYF.

The V gene is TRBV19, the J gene TRBJ2-7; 11 bases are a match to TRBD1. The CDR3 contains 15 residues. Trimming removed 6 bases from V and 0 bases from J; junction bases left unmatched: 4. Germline V CDR1 and CDR2: LNHDA, SQIVND (reference sequence). CDR3 region: CASSGTGGSSYEQYF. The CDR3 DNA follows: TGTGCCAGTAGCGGGACAGGGGGAAGCTCCTACGAGCAGTACTTC.

This sequence joins TRBV3-1 (or the pseudogene TRBV3-2) and TRBJ1-2; no reliable D call. The CDR3 runs to 14 residues. Germline V gene lookup returns CDR1 LGHDT and CDR2 YNNKEL (reference sequence). Trimming left V 1 base short and J 3 bases short, with 9 bases between. For the CDR3, the DNA is TGTGCCAGCAGCCAAGCCGGGCGCGACTATGGCTACACCTTC. Encoded protein: CASSQAGRDYGYTF.

The V gene is TRBV24-1, the J gene TRBJ2-5; tentative D call: TRBD1 (5 bases). Trimming stripped 3 bases from V and 5 bases from J, with 15 bases between. The CDR3 is 15 amino acids. Germline-derived CDR1 and CDR2 are KGHDR and SFDVKD. The CDR3 here is CATSDGQTGQETQYF. The CDR3, as DNA: TGTGCCACCAGTGATGGACAAACCGGCCAGGAGACCCAGTACTTC.

This rearrangement joins TRBV19 to TRBJ2-7; D gene unclear. This CDR3 has 15 residues. CDR1 is LNHDA and CDR2 is SQIVND in the germline V gene (reference sequence). With 5 bases removed from V and 3 bases from J, the gap between germline ends came to 17 bases. The CDR3 loop is CASSPRKGANYEQYF. The CDR3 nucleotides read TGTGCCAGTAGTCCCCGTAAGGGTGCTAACTACGAGCAGTACTTC.

V gene TRBV9 combines with J gene TRBJ2-2; no definite D call. V was cut by 1 base and J by 4 bases, with 11 bases left in between. CDR1 and CDR2 from the germline V gene are SGDLS and YYNGEE. This CDR3 region has 15 residues. The CDR3 reads CASSVKGSGTGELFF. The CDR3 DNA reads as TGTGCCAGCAGCGTAAAGGGATCAGGCACCGGGGAGCTGTTTTTT.

The chain carries TRBV5-1 and TRBJ2-1, with 9 bases that match TRBD1. The trim removed 6 bases at V and 2 bases at J, leaving 6 bases unmatched. CDR1 is SGHRS and CDR2 is YFSETQ in the germline V gene. This CDR3 region has 15 residues. CDR3 in amino acids: CASNLQGAAYNEQFF. CDR3 sequence (DNA): TGCGCCAGCAACCTACAGGGGGCGGCCTACAATGAGCAGTTCTTC.

The V gene is TRBV19, the J gene TRBJ2-1; either TRBD1 or TRBD2 may supply D (5 bases each). The ends were cut back, 7 bases at V and 4 bases at J, with 17 bases in the middle. Germline V gene data show CDR1 as LNHDA and CDR2 as SQIVND (reference sequence). The CDR3 consists of 15 residues. CDR3 region: CASKPPGRPYNEQFF. In DNA, the CDR3 is TGTGCCAGTAAACCCCCGGGACGGCCTTACAATGAGCAGTTCTTC.

J is TRBJ2-7 and V is TRBV2; D perhaps matches TRBD1 (6 bases). This CDR3 comprises 14 residues. The germline V and J ends were trimmed by 3 bases and 7 bases, with 16 bases remaining between them. Germline assignment: CDR1 SNHLY and CDR2 FYNNEI. The CDR3 DNA is TGTGCCAGCAGTGACAGGGGATCAGATATGGAGCAGTACTTC. Amino acids: CASSDRGSDMEQYF. The full variable domain, with the rest looked up from reference TRBV2 and TRBJ2-7, is EPEVTQTPSHQVTQMGQEVILRCVPISNHLYFYWYRQILGQKVEFLVSFYNNEISEKSEIFDDQFSVERPDGSNFTLKIRSTKLEDSAMYFCASSDRGSDMEQYFGPGTRLTVT.